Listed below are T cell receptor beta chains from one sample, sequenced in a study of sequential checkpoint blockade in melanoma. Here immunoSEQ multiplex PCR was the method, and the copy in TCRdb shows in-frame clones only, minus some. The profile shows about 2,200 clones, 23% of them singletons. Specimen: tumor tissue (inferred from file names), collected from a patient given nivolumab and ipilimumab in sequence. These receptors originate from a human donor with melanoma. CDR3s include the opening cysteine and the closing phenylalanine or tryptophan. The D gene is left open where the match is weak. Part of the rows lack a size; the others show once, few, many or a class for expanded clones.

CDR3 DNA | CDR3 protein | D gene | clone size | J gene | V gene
TGTGCCAGCAGCTTAGTTGGACAGGGAGGTCACGGGGAGCTGTTTTTT | CASSLVGQGGHGELFF | TRBD1 | medium-sized | TRBJ2-2 | TRBV9
TGTGCCAGCAGTTTATTGGGCAGTTCCTATGGCTACACCTTC | CASSLLGSSYGYTF | - | few | TRBJ1-2 | TRBV28
TGTGCCAGCAGCTTAGAGCCTAGCGGGACCTCCGAGCAGTACTTC | CASSLEPSGTSEQYF | TRBD2 | medium-sized | TRBJ2-7 | TRBV11-3
TGTGCCAGCAGCCCGGACAGTTCAGAAGCTTTCTTT | CASSPDSSEAFF | - | few | TRBJ1-1 | TRBV9
TGTGCCAGCAGCTGGTCCGGGACAGGGGTCTTTATAGATACGCAGTATTTT | CASSWSGTGVFIDTQYF | TRBD1 | medium-sized | TRBJ2-3 | TRBV11-3
TGTGCCAGCTCACCAGAGATATACTATGGCTACACCTTC | CASSPEIYYGYTF | - | - | TRBJ1-2 | TRBV18
TGTGCCAGCAGCTTAATAGCGGGCCCACAAGAGACCCAGTACTTC | CASSLIAGPQETQYF | TRBD2 | medium-sized | TRBJ2-5 | TRBV11-3
TGCGCCAGCAGCTTGGGAGGGGTTCCCTCCTACGAGCAGTACTTC | CASSLGGVPSYEQYF | - | - | TRBJ2-7 | TRBV5-1
TGTGCCAGTAGTATGTCTGAGGGCGCATCCTACAATGAGCAGTTCTTC | CASSMSEGASYNEQFF | - | - | TRBJ2-1 | TRBV19
TGTGCCAGTATTTCTGACGGTGGCTCTGGGGCCAACGTCCTGACTTTC | CASISDGGSGANVLTF | - | - | TRBJ2-6 | TRBV19
TGCGCCAGCAGCCAAACCCTTATAGGGGGCTATGGCTACACCTTC | CASSQTLIGGYGYTF | - | few | TRBJ1-2 | TRBV1
TGTGCCAGCAGTTTCTTGTCACTAGTTGAAAAGACCCAGTACTTC | CASSFLSLVEKTQYF | - | few | TRBJ2-5 | TRBV6-8
TGTGCCAGCAGCGTGGACGAGATTCCGACGGGGGGCAGGGAGCTGTTTTTT | CASSVDEIPTGGRELFF | - | medium-sized | TRBJ2-2 | TRBV9